The rows below give T cell receptor beta chains drawn from one sample of a study of blood T cell repertoires in COVID-19. Some clones are missing from TCRdb's copy, which holds only in-frame ones; the method was immunoSEQ multiplex PCR. The sample carries hundreds of thousands of clones, around 85% recorded once. Input material: peripheral blood. Every receptor here comes from a woman aged 25-40 years who had recovered from COVID-19. Each CDR3 is given with its conserved first and last residue. A D gene is named only where the DNA matches it firmly. The size field is filled for only some rows; it gives once, few, many or a size class.

>TRBD1|TRBJ1-1|TRBV2|NA
CASTGQGETEAFF
TGTGCCAGCACGGGACAGGGAGAAACTGAAGCTTTCTTT
>TRBD1|TRBJ2-2|TRBV19|once
CASSLTGSTGELFF
TGTGCCAGTAGTTTGACAGGGAGCACCGGGGAGCTGTTTTTT
>TRBD1|TRBJ2-2|TRBV30|NA
CAWGGQGRLFF
TGTGCCTGGGGGGGACAGGGAAGGCTGTTTTTT
>TRBD1|TRBJ2-3|TRBV11-2|NA
CASSLQGARDTQYF
TGTGCCAGCAGCTTACAGGGGGCAAGGGATACGCAGTATTTT
>NA|TRBJ2-5|TRBV5-6|NA
CASSLGGEMEETQYF
TGTGCCAGCAGCTTGGGTGGGGAGATGGAGGAGACCCAGTACTTC
>NA|TRBJ1-4|TRBV4-1|NA
CASSQGSNEKLFF
TGCGCCAGCAGCCAAGGCAGTAATGAAAAACTGTTTTTT
>NA|TRBJ2-2|TRBV4-2|NA
CASSQDRRMNTGELFF
TGTGCCAGCAGCCAAGATAGGCGGATGAATACCGGGGAGCTGTTTTTT
>TRBD2|TRBJ2-3|TRBV9|NA
CASSVGGGGTDTQYF
TGTGCCAGCAGCGTAGGCGGGGGAGGAACAGATACGCAGTATTTT
>TRBD2|TRBJ2-3|TRBV5-1|NA
CASALAAKTSTDTQYF
TGCGCCAGCGCCCTAGCGGCAAAAACTAGCACAGATACGCAGTATTTT
>TRBD1|TRBJ2-1|TRBV18|NA
CASSIQGTPQHEQFF
TGTGCCAGCTCTATACAGGGGACCCCACAGCATGAGCAGTTCTTC
>TRBD2|TRBJ2-5|TRBV3-1/TRBV3-2|NA
CASSQGRRLFTSGQETQYF
TGTGCCAGCAGCCAAGGTCGCAGGCTCTTTACTAGCGGACAAGAGACCCAGTACTTC
>TRBD1|TRBJ2-6|TRBV5-1|NA
CASSSGQGGYSGANVLTF
TGCGCCAGCAGCTCGGGACAGGGGGGATACTCTGGGGCCAACGTCCTGACTTTC